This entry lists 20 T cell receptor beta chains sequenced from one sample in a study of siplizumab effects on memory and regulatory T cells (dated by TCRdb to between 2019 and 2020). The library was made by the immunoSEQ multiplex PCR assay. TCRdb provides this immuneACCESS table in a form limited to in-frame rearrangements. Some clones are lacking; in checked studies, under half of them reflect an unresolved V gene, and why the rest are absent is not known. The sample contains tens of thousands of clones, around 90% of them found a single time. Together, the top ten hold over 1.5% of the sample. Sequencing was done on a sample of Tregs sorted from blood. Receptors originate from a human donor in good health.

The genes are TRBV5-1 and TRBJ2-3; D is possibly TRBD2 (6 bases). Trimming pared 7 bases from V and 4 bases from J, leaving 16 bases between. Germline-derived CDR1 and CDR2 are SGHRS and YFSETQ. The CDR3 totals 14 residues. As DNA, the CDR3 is TGCGCCAGCTCCCCTGGCGGGACGGCAGATACGCAGTATTTT. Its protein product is CASSPGGTADTQYF. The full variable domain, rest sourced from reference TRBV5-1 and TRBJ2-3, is KAGVTQTPRYLIKTRGQQVTLSCSPISGHRSVSWYQQTPGQGLQFLFEYFSETQRNKGNFPGRFSGRQFSNSRSEMNVSTLELGDSALYLCASSPGGTADTQYFGPGTRLTVL.

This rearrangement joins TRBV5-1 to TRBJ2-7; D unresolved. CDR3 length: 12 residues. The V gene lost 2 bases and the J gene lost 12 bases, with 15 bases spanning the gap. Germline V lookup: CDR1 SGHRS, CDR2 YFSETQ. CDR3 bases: TGCGCCAGCAGCTTCGACACGACGGTGGTGTACTTC. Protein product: CASSFDTTVVYF.

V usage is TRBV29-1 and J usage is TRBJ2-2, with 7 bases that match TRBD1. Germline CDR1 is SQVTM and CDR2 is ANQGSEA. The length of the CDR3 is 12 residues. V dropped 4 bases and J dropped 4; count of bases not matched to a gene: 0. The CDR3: CSVAGGTGELFF. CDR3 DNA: TGCAGCGTTGCAGGGGGCACCGGGGAGCTGTTTTTT.

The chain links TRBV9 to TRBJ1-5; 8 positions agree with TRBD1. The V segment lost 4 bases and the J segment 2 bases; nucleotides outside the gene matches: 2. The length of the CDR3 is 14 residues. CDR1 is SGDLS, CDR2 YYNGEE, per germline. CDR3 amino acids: CASSPTGGNQPQHF. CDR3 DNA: TGTGCCAGCAGCCCGACAGGGGGCAATCAGCCCCAGCATTTT.

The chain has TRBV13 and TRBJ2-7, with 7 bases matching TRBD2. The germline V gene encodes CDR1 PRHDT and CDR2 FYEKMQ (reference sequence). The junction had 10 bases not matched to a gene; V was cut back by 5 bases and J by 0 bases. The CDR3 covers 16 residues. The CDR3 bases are TGTGCCAGCAGCCTACGCGGGAGAACCCTCTCCTACGAGCAGTACTTC. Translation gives CASSLRGRTLSYEQYF.

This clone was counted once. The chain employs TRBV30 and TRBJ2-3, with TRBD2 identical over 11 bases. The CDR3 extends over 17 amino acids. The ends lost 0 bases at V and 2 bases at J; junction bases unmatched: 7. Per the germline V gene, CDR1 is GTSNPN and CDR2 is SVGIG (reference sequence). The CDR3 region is CAWSVRGTSGYTDTQYF. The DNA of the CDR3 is TGTGCCTGGAGTGTTAGGGGGACTAGCGGATACACAGATACGCAGTATTTT.

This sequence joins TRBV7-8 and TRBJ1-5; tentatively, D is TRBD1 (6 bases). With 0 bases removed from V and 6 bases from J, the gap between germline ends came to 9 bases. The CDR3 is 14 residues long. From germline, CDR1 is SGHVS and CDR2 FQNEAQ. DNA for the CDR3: TGTGCCAGCAGCTTAGCGGGGGCACGTCAGCCCCAGCATTTT. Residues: CASSLAGARQPQHF.

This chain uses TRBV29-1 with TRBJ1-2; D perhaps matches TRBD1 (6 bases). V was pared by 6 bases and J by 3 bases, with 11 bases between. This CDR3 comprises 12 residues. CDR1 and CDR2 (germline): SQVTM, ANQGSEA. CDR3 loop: CSVGQGYYGYTF. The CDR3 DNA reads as TGCAGCGTCGGGCAGGGGTACTATGGCTACACCTTC.

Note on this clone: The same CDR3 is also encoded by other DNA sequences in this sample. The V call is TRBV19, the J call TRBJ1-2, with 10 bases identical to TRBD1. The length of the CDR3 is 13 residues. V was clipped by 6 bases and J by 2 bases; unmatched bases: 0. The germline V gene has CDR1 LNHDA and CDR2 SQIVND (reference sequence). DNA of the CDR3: TGTGCCAGTAGGGGACAGGGGAACTATGGCTACACCTTC. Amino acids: CASRGQGNYGYTF. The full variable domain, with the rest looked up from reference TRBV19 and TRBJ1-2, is DGGITQSPKYLFRKEGQNVTLSCEQNLNHDAMYWYRQDPGQGLRLIYYSQIVNDFQKGDIAEGYSVSREKKESFPLTVTSAQKNPTAFYLCASRGQGNYGYTFGSGTRLTVV.

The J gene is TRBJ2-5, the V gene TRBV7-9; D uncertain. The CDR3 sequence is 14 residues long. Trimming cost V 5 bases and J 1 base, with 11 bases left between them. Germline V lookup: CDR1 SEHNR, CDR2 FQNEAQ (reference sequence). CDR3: CASSLTSVQETQYF. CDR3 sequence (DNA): TGTGCCAGCAGCCTCACGTCCGTCCAAGAGACCCAGTACTTC.

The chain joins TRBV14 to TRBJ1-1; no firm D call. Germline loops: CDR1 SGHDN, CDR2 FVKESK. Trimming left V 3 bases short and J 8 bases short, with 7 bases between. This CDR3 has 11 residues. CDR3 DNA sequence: TGTGCCAGCAGCCACCGTTTCGAAGCTTTCTTT. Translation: CASSHRFEAFF. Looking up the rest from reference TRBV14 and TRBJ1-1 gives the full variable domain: EAGVTQFPSHSVIEKGQTVTLRCDPISGHDNLYWYRRVMGKEIKFLLHFVKESKQDESGMPNNRFLAERTGGTYSTLKVQPAELEDSGVYFCASSHRFEAFFGQGTRLTVV.

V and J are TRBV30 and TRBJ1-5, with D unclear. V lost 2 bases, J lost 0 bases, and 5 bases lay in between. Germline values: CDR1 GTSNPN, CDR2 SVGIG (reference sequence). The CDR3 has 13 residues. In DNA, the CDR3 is TGTGCCTGGAGTCGGGGTAGCAATCAGCCCCAGCATTTT. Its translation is CAWSRGSNQPQHF.

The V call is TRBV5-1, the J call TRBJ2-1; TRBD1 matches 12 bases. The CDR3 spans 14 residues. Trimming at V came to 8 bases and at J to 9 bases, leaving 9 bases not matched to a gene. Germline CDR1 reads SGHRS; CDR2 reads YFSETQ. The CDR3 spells CASCMGQGAGEQFF. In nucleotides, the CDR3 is TGCGCCAGTTGCATGGGACAGGGGGCGGGTGAGCAGTTCTTC.

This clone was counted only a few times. The CDR3 nucleotides are TGCAGTGCTCCCTTGCCGAATGGCTACACCTTC. It specifies CSAPLPNGYTF. The chain links TRBV20-1 to TRBJ1-2; D not resolved. The germline V gene has CDR1 DFQATT and CDR2 SNEGSKA (reference sequence). The CDR3 consists of 11 residues. V was shortened by 5 bases and J by 6 bases, with 10 bases between the two germline ends.

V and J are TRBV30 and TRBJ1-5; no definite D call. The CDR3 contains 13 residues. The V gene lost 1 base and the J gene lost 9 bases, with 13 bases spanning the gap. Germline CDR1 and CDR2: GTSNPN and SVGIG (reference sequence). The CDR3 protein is CAWSDPGPRPQHF. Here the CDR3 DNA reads TGTGCCTGGAGTGATCCGGGTCCTCGGCCCCAGCATTTT.

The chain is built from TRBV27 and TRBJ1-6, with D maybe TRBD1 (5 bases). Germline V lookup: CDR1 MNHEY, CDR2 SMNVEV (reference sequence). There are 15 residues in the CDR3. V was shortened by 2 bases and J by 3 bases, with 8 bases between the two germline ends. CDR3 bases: TGTGCCAGCAGTTTACAACAGGACTATAATTCACCCCTCCACTTT. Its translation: CASSLQQDYNSPLHF.

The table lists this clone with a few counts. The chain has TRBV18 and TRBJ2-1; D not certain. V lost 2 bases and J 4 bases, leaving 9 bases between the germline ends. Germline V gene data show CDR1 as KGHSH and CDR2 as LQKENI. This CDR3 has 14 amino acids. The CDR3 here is CASSPTPGYNEQFF. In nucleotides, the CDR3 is TGTGCCAGCTCACCAACCCCGGGTTACAATGAGCAGTTCTTC.

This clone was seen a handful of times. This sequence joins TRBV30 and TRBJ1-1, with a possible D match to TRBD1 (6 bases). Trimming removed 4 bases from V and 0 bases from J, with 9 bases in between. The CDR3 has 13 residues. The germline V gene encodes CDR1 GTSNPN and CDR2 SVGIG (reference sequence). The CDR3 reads CAWTGTLNTEAFF. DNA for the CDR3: TGTGCCTGGACCGGGACACTGAACACTGAAGCTTTCTTT.

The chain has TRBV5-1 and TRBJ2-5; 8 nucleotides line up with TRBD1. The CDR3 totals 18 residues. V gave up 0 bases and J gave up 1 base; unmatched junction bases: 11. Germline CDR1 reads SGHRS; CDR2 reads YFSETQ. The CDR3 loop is CASSLAPPGTGFQETQYF. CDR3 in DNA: TGCGCCAGCAGCTTGGCCCCTCCCGGGACAGGTTTCCAAGAGACCCAGTACTTC. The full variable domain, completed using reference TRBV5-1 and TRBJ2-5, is KAGVTQTPRYLIKTRGQQVTLSCSPISGHRSVSWYQQTPGQGLQFLFEYFSETQRNKGNFPGRFSGRQFSNSRSEMNVSTLELGDSALYLCASSLAPPGTGFQETQYFGPGTRLLVL.

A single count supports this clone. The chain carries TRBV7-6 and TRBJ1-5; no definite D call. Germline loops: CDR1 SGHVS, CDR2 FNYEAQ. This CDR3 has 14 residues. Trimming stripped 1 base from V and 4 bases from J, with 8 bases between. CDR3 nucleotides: TGTGCCAGCAGCTTAGAGGAGGAGAATCAGCCCCAGCATTTT. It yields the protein CASSLEEENQPQHF.